The following is a T cell receptor (beta chain) sequence with its context. The sequence runs out 3 residues before the end of the CDR3; the remainder is reconstructed from the germline J gene. The data are from a study of T cells in women clearing cervical HPV infection. The CDR3 covers 16 residues. The trim removed 2 bases at V and 4 bases at J, leaving 9 bases unmatched. From germline, CDR1 is MNHEY and CDR2 SVGEGT. Data came from immunoSEQ multiplex PCR; TCRdb stores just in-frame clones and leaves some out. In total, the table holds roughly 25,000 clones. The TCR originated in a woman aged 18 to 75 with a cervical HPV16 infection that either progressed to CIN3+ or cleared (not recorded which). Sequences were obtained from blood buffy coat. This chain connects TRBV6-2 or TRBV6-3 to TRBJ2-5; TRBD1 matches at 8 bases. The CDR3 loop reads CASSYPSRGRVETQYF. Incomplete CDR3 DNA: TGTGCCAGCAGTTACCCCAGCAGGGGGCGGGTAGAGACC.